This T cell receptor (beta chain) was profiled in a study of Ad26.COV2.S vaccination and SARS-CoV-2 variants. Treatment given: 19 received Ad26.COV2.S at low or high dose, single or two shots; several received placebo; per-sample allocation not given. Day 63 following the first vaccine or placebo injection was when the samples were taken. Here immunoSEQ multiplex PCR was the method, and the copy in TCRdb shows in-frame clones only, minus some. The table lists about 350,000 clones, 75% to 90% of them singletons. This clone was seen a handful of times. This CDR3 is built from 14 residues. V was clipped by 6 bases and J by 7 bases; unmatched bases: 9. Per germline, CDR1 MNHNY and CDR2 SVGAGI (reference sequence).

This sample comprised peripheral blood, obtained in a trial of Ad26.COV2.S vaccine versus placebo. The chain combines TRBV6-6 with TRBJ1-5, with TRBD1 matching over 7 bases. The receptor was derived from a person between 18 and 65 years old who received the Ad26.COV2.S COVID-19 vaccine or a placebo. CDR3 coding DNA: TGTGCCAGCAGCACCGACAGGGATAGCCAGCCCCAGCATTTT. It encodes CASSTDRDSQPQHF.